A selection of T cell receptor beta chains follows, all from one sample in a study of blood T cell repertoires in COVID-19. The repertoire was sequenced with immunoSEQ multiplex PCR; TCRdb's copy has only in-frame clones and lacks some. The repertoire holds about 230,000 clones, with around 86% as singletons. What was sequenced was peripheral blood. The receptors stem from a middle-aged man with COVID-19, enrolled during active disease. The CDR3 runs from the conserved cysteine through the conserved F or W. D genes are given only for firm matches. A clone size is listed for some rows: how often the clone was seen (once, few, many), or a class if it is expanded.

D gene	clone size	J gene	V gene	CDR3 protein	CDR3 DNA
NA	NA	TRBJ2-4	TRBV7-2	CASSFPGNIQYF	TGTGCCAGCAGCTTTCCAGGGAACATTCAGTACTTC
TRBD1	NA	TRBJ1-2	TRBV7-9	CASSLVGTGYGYTF	TGTGCCAGCAGCTTAGTAGGGACAGGGTACGGCTACACCTTC
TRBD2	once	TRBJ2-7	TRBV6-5	CASGLAESYEQYF	TGTGCTTCGGGGCTAGCGGAATCCTACGAGCAGTACTTC
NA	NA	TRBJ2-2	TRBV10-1	CASSERGAGELFF	TGCGCCAGCAGTGAGCGAGGTGCCGGGGAGCTGTTTTTT
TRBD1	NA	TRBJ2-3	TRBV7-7	CASSRGQGVADTQYF	TGTGCCAGCAGCCGGGGACAGGGGGTCGCAGATACGCAGTATTTT
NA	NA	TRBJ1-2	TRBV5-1	CASSLAMQGANYGYTF	TGCGCCAGCAGCTTGGCCATGCAAGGAGCTAACTATGGCTACACCTTC
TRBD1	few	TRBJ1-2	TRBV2	CASSEVPGTVKFYVYGYTF	TGTGCCAGCAGTGAAGTCCCCGGGACAGTCAAATTCTACGTCTATGGCTACACCTTC
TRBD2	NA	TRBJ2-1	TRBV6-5	CASTWTSGSGNEQFF	TGTGCCAGCACTTGGACTAGCGGGAGTGGCAATGAGCAGTTCTTC
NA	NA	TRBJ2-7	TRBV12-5	CASGPTVTYEQYF	TGTGCTAGTGGTCCGACAGTTACCTACGAGCAGTACTTC
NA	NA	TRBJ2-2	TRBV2	CASRLVRAGELFF	TGTGCCAGCCGACTAGTTAGGGCCGGGGAGCTGTTTTTT
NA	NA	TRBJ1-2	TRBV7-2	CASSSSPDRSYGYTF	TGTGCCAGCAGCTCGAGCCCGGACAGAAGTTATGGCTACACCTTC
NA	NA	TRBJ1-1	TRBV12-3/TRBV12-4	CASSTTTGLQAFF	TGTGCCAGCAGTACTACCACGGGTCTCCAAGCTTTCTTT
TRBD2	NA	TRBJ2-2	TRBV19	CASSKRGGSPGELFF	TGTGCCAGTAGTAAGCGGGGGGGATCCCCCGGGGAGCTGTTTTTT
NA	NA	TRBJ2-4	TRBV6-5	CASRGGKNIQYF	TGTGCCAGCAGGGGAGGAAAAAACATTCAGTACTTC
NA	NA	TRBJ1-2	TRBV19	CASSRQEGNYGYTF	TGTGCCAGTAGCCGGCAGGAAGGTAACTATGGCTACACCTTC
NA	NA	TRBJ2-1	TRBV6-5	CASTVGAGKDEQFF	TGTGCCAGCACCGTAGGGGCAGGGAAGGATGAGCAGTTCTTC